The 16 T cell receptor beta chains listed next were all sequenced from one sample in a study of blood T cells in healthy people across ages. Primed by a sample-barcoded 5' primer and a J-beta primer mix, a second PCR proceeded for roughly 6 to 12 cycles. TCRdb redid the calling of the 5' RACE reads with MiXCR, one entry per CDR3 protein. The sample shows 1.5 million to 2 million distinct CDR3 sequences, about 50% of them seen only once. Sequences were obtained from blood. These receptors all stem from a woman aged 40 to 50 in good health.

This clonotype occurred a few times. The chain couples TRBV20-1 to TRBJ1-5; D unclear. The germline V and J ends were trimmed by 0 bases and 5 bases, with 17 bases remaining between them. CDR3 length: 16 residues. CDR1 is DFQATT, CDR2 SNEGSKA, per germline (reference sequence). This CDR3 is CSAREGEGGSHQPQHF. CDR3 nucleotide sequence: TGCAGTGCTAGAGAAGGCGAGGGAGGAAGCCATCAGCCCCAGCATTTT.

The V call is TRBV5-1, the J call TRBJ1-2, with a tentative D call TRBD1 (6 bases). This CDR3 spans 18 amino acids. The germline gives CDR1 SGHRS, CDR2 YFSETQ. Trimming took 2 bases from V and 2 from J, leaving 22 bases between them. In nucleotides, the CDR3 is TGCGCCAGCAGCTTTGGACAGTTTAGCGGGGTTCCAAACTATGGCTACACCTTC. Protein product: CASSFGQFSGVPNYGYTF.

This clonotype came up a few times. The V gene is TRBV7-9, the J gene TRBJ2-7; D could derive from TRBD1 or TRBD2 (6 bases each). Germline values: CDR1 SEHNR, CDR2 FQNEAQ (reference sequence). The CDR3 covers 17 residues. Trimming removed 2 bases from V and 4 bases from J, with 21 bases in between. DNA for the CDR3: TGTGCCAGCAGCTTACTAATACGACTAGAGGGGGATTACGAGCAGTACTTC. It specifies CASSLLIRLEGDYEQYF.

A few counts support this clonotype. The CDR3 loop is CASGQGGSYEQYF. CDR3 DNA: TGTGCCAGCGGACAGGGAGGCTCCTACGAGCAGTACTTC. J is TRBJ2-7 and V is TRBV14; 8 bases match TRBD1. This CDR3 region has 13 residues. From germline, CDR1 is SGHDN and CDR2 FVKESK. V gave up 8 bases and J gave up 0 bases; unmatched junction bases: 3.

Points on this clonotype: One end of the junction does not line up with germline, which may come from a read error. The rearrangement joins TRBV7-8 to TRBJ2-1; 15 bases map to TRBD2. The germline gives CDR1 SGHVS, CDR2 FQNEAQ. The CDR3 spans 16 residues. CDR3 nucleotide sequence: TGTGCCAACAGCCCAGGACTAGCGGGGGGGTACAATGAGCAGTTCTTC. The encoded protein is CANSPGLAGGYNEQFF.

This clonotype appeared a few times. The rearrangement links TRBV20-1 to TRBJ2-4; 7 positions agree with TRBD1. CDR3 length equals 15 residues. J lost 0 bases, V lost 5 bases, and 7 bases had no gene match. The germline CDR1 and CDR2 sequences are DFQATT and SNEGSKA (reference sequence). The CDR3 coding sequence is TGCAGTGCTCGAACAGGGGTCGGAGCCAAAAACATTCAGTACTTC. Translation: CSARTGVGAKNIQYF.

This clonotype has ten or more counts. The chain carries TRBV2 and TRBJ2-1; D is unresolved. This CDR3 is built from 15 residues. Between the trimmed V and J ends, which lost 3 bases and 0 bases, there was a span of 9 bases. Germline CDR1 SNHLY, CDR2 FYNNEI. The CDR3 sequence: CASSELRSSYNEQFF. The CDR3 DNA sequence: TGTGCCAGCAGTGAGCTGCGTAGCTCCTACAATGAGCAGTTCTTC.

The rearrangement uses TRBV19 and TRBJ2-3; D is perhaps TRBD2 (6 bases). The germline V gene has CDR1 LNHDA and CDR2 SQIVND (reference sequence). Trimming left V 4 bases short and J 1 base short, with 18 bases between. The CDR3 covers 17 residues. The CDR3 loop reads CASSRRTTRLGTDTQYF. The CDR3, as DNA: TGTGCCAGTAGTAGACGGACGACTAGGTTGGGCACAGATACGCAGTATTTT.

This rearrangement joins TRBV6-2 or TRBV6-3 to TRBJ2-1, with D possibly TRBD2 on 5 matching bases. The CDR3 totals 16 residues. V dropped 4 bases and J dropped 8 bases, with 21 bases sitting between them. The germline gives CDR1 MNHEY, CDR2 SVGEGT. CDR3 protein: CASSSLTHSGSDEQFF. The DNA of the CDR3 is TGTGCCAGCAGTTCCCTCACTCACTCGGGGTCCGATGAGCAGTTCTTC.

This clonotype was seen only a few times. V gene TRBV20-1 combines with J gene TRBJ1-1; D uncertain. The germline gives CDR1 DFQATT, CDR2 SNEGSKA (reference sequence). CDR3 length: 16 residues. The germline V and J ends were trimmed by 3 bases and 1 base, with 18 bases remaining between them. The CDR3 loop is CSARRPTALTNTEAFF. The CDR3 nucleotides are TGCAGTGCTAGGAGGCCCACAGCCCTCACGAACACTGAAGCTTTCTTT.

The chain carries TRBV15 and TRBJ2-5; D not resolved. With 3 bases removed from V and 4 bases from J, the gap between germline ends came to 15 bases. This CDR3 spans 15 amino acids. Germline CDR1 reads LNHNV; CDR2 reads YYDKDF (reference sequence). CDR3 nucleotides: TGTGCCACCAGCAGTGGTCCGAACCCGTCAGAGACCCAGTACTTC. This sequence encodes CATSSGPNPSETQYF.

The CDR3 DNA sequence: TGTGCCAGCAGCTTAGCGACGGCGGAAGGAGCTTTCTTT. It codes for CASSLATAEGAFF. The chain has TRBV7-9 and TRBJ1-1; no definite D call. Germline values: CDR1 SEHNR, CDR2 FQNEAQ (reference sequence). CDR3 length: 13 residues. V shed 0 bases and J shed 10 bases, with 12 bases lying between them.

The rearrangement links TRBV24-1 to TRBJ2-5; possible D gene TRBD2, 5 bases. The J call is in doubt because the DNA end fits TRBJ2-7 better. Germline V lookup: CDR1 KGHDR, CDR2 SFDVKD. This CDR3 is 13 amino acids long. CDR3 DNA sequence: TGTGCCACCAGTGACGGGGTACCGGACGAGCAGTACTTC. This translates into CATSDGVPDEQYF.

This clonotype was seen a few times. The chain combines TRBV6-2 or TRBV6-3 with TRBJ2-7, with D unclear. The CDR3 extends over 15 amino acids. V shed 0 bases and J shed 3 bases, with 12 bases lying between them. Per germline, CDR1 MNHEY and CDR2 SVGEGT. CDR3 loop: CASSYSSVFSYEQYF. The CDR3 DNA reads TGTGCCAGCAGTTACTCGAGCGTCTTCAGCTACGAGCAGTACTTC.

A few counts support this clonotype. This chain joins TRBV20-1 and TRBJ2-1; 12 nucleotides match TRBD2. The germline V gene has CDR1 DFQATT and CDR2 SNEGSKA (reference sequence). The V gene end was trimmed by 5 bases and the J gene end by 9 bases; junction bases not matched to a gene: 5. The CDR3 extends over 13 amino acids. CDR3 residues: CSAGGLAGTEQFF. The CDR3 nucleotides read TGCAGTGCTGGAGGACTAGCGGGGACTGAGCAGTTCTTC.

This chain links TRBV4-2 with TRBJ2-3, with TRBD2 matching 10 bases. J was trimmed by 2 bases and V by 4 bases; bases with no gene match: 9. There are 17 residues in the CDR3. Germline loops: CDR1 LGHNA, CDR2 YNFKEQ. The CDR3 spells CASSLSSGGTPTDTQYF. The CDR3 DNA reads TGTGCCAGCAGCCTCTCTAGCGGGGGAACCCCCACAGATACGCAGTATTTT.